The sequence of this T cell receptor (beta chain) was determined in a study of cytomegalovirus exposure and HLA in healthy donors. Use of 60 Vbeta and 13 Jbeta primers characterized the PCR. Clones were sequenced by immunoSEQ multiplex PCR, and TCRdb holds only the in-frame ones, with some missing. Of roughly 160,000 clones listed, nearly 80% are singletons. Findings and limits, study-wide: In a later analysis, a missense DCLRE1C variant was linked to TCR beta V- and J-gene trimming.

Details on this clone: Its antigen remains unidentified.

CDR1 and CDR2 from the germline V gene are LNHNV and YYDKDF (reference sequence). V shed 1 base and J shed 2 bases, with 9 bases lying between them. The CDR3 totals 14 residues. This receptor was obtained from a man aged 18 to 35 in good health and CMV-seropositive. The sequencing sample was made of PBMCs. The chain recombines TRBV15 with TRBJ2-7; tentative D call: TRBD2 (6 bases). This chain's CDR3 is CATSRGLATYEQYF. In nucleotides, the CDR3 is TGTGCCACCAGCAGAGGCCTAGCGACCTACGAGCAGTACTTC.